The 10 T cell receptor beta chains given below trace back to one sample, sequenced in a study of T cell changes during pregnancy in multiple sclerosis. Assay used: immunoSEQ multiplex PCR; TCRdb lists only in-frame clones, some missing. This sample carries more than 35,000 clones, approximately 90% of them seen once, and the ten largest clones take approximately 6.3%. The sample was CD8+ T cells from peripheral blood mononuclear cells, taken after pregnancy. The receptors here all came from a female donor in good health, enrolled as a control in a pregnancy study.

This clone occurred a few times. One junction end disagrees with the germline gene, perhaps due to a read error. This rearrangement joins TRBV4-3 to TRBJ1-5, with TRBD1 matching 7 bases. The CDR3 has 13 amino acids. The germline V gene encodes CDR1 LGHNA and CDR2 YSLEER. CDR3 DNA sequence: TGCGCCAGCAGCCAAGATCTAGGACAGGCTTCAGATTTT. Its protein product is CASSQDLGQASDF.

V is TRBV6-6 and J is TRBJ2-7, with D perhaps TRBD1 (5 bases). This CDR3 has 15 residues. Germline V lookup: CDR1 MNHNY, CDR2 SVGAGI (reference sequence). V lost 2 bases and J 1 base, leaving 12 bases between the germline ends. CDR3 in DNA: TGTGCCAGCAGTTACCCGGACAAGAGGTCCTACGAGCAGTACTTC. This sequence encodes CASSYPDKRSYEQYF.

The chain carries TRBV18 and TRBJ2-2; a weak D match, TRBD2 (5 bases). CDR1 KGHSH and CDR2 LQKENI come from the germline V gene. Trimming took off 0 bases at V and 3 bases at J, with 17 bases between the two ends. This CDR3 has 18 amino acids. The CDR3 nucleotides are TGTGCCAGCTCACCACCGTTCGGAGCCCGGGGAGACACCGGGGAGCTGTTTTTT. It yields the protein CASSPPFGARGDTGELFF.

The chain's CDR3 is CASSIRGATNEKLFF. CDR3 nucleotides: TGTGCCAGTAGTATAAGGGGTGCAACTAATGAAAAACTGTTTTTT. The chain joins TRBV19 to TRBJ1-4; tentative D call: TRBD1 (5 bases). Trimming removed 2 bases from V and 0 bases from J, with 7 bases in between. CDR1 is LNHDA and CDR2 is SQIVND in the germline V gene (reference sequence). The CDR3 contains 15 residues.

This clone showed up just once. V gene TRBV7-9 combines with J gene TRBJ2-3; the D gene is possibly TRBD1 (5 bases). Germline V gene sequence: CDR1 SEHNR, CDR2 FQNEAQ (reference sequence). The V end was cut by 5 bases, the J end by 1 base, with 13 bases between. CDR3 length: 15 residues. This chain's CDR3 is CASSPQAWGTDTQYF. CDR3 coding DNA: TGTGCCAGCAGCCCACAGGCGTGGGGCACAGATACGCAGTATTTT.

This clone was seen only once. The chain combines TRBV4-2 with TRBJ2-3; D unclear. V dropped 7 bases and J dropped 0 bases, with 14 bases sitting between them. CDR3 length: 15 amino acids. Germline V gene sequence: CDR1 LGHNA, CDR2 YNFKEQ. CDR3 in DNA: TGTGCCAGCACCTTGACTGAGCCTAGCACAGATACGCAGTATTTT. This translates into CASTLTEPSTDTQYF.

The V gene is TRBV4-2, the J gene TRBJ1-2; possible D gene TRBD1, 5 bases. The V gene's germline CDR1 is LGHNA and CDR2 YNFKEQ. V lost 2 bases to trimming and J lost 8 bases, with 15 bases between them. CDR3 length: 14 amino acids. CDR3 sequence reads: CASSQKDRTLGYTF. The CDR3 coding sequence is TGTGCCAGCAGCCAAAAAGACAGAACGCTAGGCTACACCTTC.

The chain recombines TRBV4-3 with TRBJ2-2; 8 nucleotides match TRBD2. CDR3 size: 17 residues. CDR1 and CDR2 from the germline V gene are LGHNA and YSLEER. V lost 4 bases and J lost 0; bases outside the gene matches: 7. CDR3 sequence: CASSRWTGGPNTGELFF. CDR3 nucleotide sequence: TGCGCCAGCAGCCGTTGGACGGGGGGGCCGAACACCGGGGAGCTGTTTTTT.

The chain couples TRBV25-1 to TRBJ1-4; possibly TRBD1 for D (6 bases). Trimming pared 8 bases from V and 6 bases from J, leaving 16 bases between. CDR1 is MGHDK and CDR2 is SYGVNS in the germline V gene. The CDR3 is made up of 14 amino acids. The CDR3 nucleotides read TGTGCCAGCTCCCCGGCGGGGGCCTATGAAAAACTGTTTTTT. Translating it yields CASSPAGAYEKLFF.

The chain is built from TRBV5-6 and TRBJ1-3; D remains unclear. Deletions cut 2 bases from V and 3 bases from J, with 3 bases between. CDR3 size: 12 residues. Germline V gene data show CDR1 as SGHDT and CDR2 as YYEEEE. CDR3 protein: CASSFVGNTIYF. The CDR3 DNA reads as TGTGCCAGCAGCTTCGTTGGAAACACCATATATTTT.